The TCR beta chain described here comes from a study of ipilimumab plus nivolumab after autologous stem cell transplantation. Study outcomes and limitations: Authors suggest TCR repertoire, Treg phenotype and gut microbiota support further study.

About this clone: Its antigen is not identified.

This CDR3 spans 15 amino acids. Germline lookup yields CDR1 MDHEN and CDR2 SYDVKM. Trimming removed 4 bases at V and 2 bases at J, with 12 bases between. Profiling relied on immunoSEQ multiplex PCR, and the TCRdb table lists in-frame clones only, not all of them. The sample contains roughly 86,000 clones, 83% of which appear only once. The chain uses TRBV28 and TRBJ1-3, with D tentatively TRBD1 (5 bases). The TCR sequence derives from a male donor with diffuse large B-cell lymphoma. The input for sequencing was PBMCs, taken in a trial of ipilimumab plus nivolumab as post-transplant consolidation. The CDR3 sequence: CASSSTGGAGNTIYF. The CDR3 coding sequence is TGTGCCAGCAGTTCGACTGGGGGGGCTGGAAACACCATATATTTT.